The clone carrying this TCR beta chain was picked up many times. The sequenced template was cDNA made from the entire isolated RNA. Produced via immunoSEQ multiplex PCR; TCRdb's table is partial and in-frame only. Of approximately 150,000 clones in the sample, about 10% were seen once. The sample belongs to a study of beta chain features in type 1 diabetes. CDR1 is SGHDT and CDR2 is YYEEEE in the germline V gene. V shed 3 bases, J shed 5 bases, and the junction held 5 bases outside the gene matches. The CDR3 loop spans 14 amino acids. The receptor comes from a man younger than 30 in good health. The sequenced material came from naive CD4+ T cells from blood. The J gene is TRBJ1-1, the V gene TRBV5-6, with 9 positions matching TRBD1. CDR3 amino acids: CASSWGQGRTEAFF. The CDR3 DNA is TGTGCCAGCAGCTGGGGACAGGGAAGGACTGAAGCTTTCTTT.